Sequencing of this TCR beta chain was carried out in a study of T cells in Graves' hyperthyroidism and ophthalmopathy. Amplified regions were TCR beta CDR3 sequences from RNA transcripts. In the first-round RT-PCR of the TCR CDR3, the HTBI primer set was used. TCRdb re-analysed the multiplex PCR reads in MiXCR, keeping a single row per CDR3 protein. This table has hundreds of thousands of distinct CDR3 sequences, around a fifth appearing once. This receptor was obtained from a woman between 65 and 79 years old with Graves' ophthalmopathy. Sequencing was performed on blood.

The CDR3 loop is CASSIATGWNTEAFF. DNA for the CDR3: TGTGCCAGTAGTATAGCCACAGGGTGGAACACTGAAGCTTTCTTT. The chain employs TRBV19 and TRBJ1-1, with D possibly being TRBD1 (6 bases). The CDR3 loop spans 15 amino acids. Germline CDR1 LNHDA, CDR2 SQIVND (reference sequence). V was cut by 1 base and J by 1 base, with 10 bases left in between.